A single sample is the source of the 12 T cell receptor beta chains below, sequenced in a study of cytomegalovirus exposure and HLA in healthy donors. Primers for the PCR totalled 60 Vbeta and 13 Jbeta. Method: immunoSEQ multiplex PCR; TCRdb's copy keeps in-frame clones and lacks some. The top ten clones hold under 2% of a sample with 25,000 to 35,000 clones, roughly 44% of them seen once. The sample consisted of PBMCs. These receptor sequences come from a woman aged 50 to 60 in good health and CMV-seronegative.

This clone appeared a single time. The chain joins TRBV19 to TRBJ2-3, with 12 nucleotides matching TRBD2. The CDR3 is made up of 13 amino acids. Germline V gene data show CDR1 as LNHDA and CDR2 as SQIVND (reference sequence). Unmatched junction bases numbered 6, after V lost 2 bases and J lost 15 bases. CDR3 nucleotides: TGTGCCAGTAGTATAAGTGCTAGCGGGAGGGCCTATTTT. This gives the protein CASSISASGRAYF.

This clone appeared a single time. The rearrangement joins TRBV27 to TRBJ2-7; D may be TRBD2 (6 bases). Trimming took 8 bases from V and 9 from J, leaving 20 bases between them. The CDR3 has 13 residues. The V gene's germline CDR1 is MNHEY and CDR2 SMNVEV (reference sequence). As DNA, the CDR3 is TGTGCCAGCCGGGAGATATTGAGTCGGAGGCAGTACTTC. Its protein is CASREILSRRQYF.

This clone was seen a single time. The J gene is TRBJ1-1, the V gene TRBV5-1, with D possibly TRBD1 on 6 matching bases. V shed 6 bases and J shed 2 bases, with 17 bases lying between them. Germline V gene lookup returns CDR1 SGHRS and CDR2 YFSETQ. This CDR3 is 15 amino acids long. The DNA of the CDR3 is TGCGCCAGCAACTCGAACAGGGCAGGAAACACTGAAGCTTTCTTT. Residues: CASNSNRAGNTEAFF.

CDR3 in amino acids: CASTRAVSTDTQYF. CDR3 nucleotides: TGTGCCAGCACTCGAGCGGTTAGCACAGATACGCAGTATTTT. The chain recombines TRBV7-9 with TRBJ2-3, with D possibly TRBD2 on 5 matching bases. The CDR3 has 14 residues. The ends were cut back, 7 bases at V and 0 bases at J, with 11 bases in the middle. Germline values: CDR1 SEHNR, CDR2 FQNEAQ (reference sequence).

CDR3 protein: CASSLLRGREKLFF. DNA of the CDR3: TGTGCCAGCAGTTTACTCAGGGGGCGAGAAAAACTGTTTTTT. The chain uses TRBV28 and TRBJ1-4; TRBD1 aligns across 8 bases. This CDR3 has 14 residues. CDR1 and CDR2 (germline): MDHEN, SYDVKM. V lost 2 bases to trimming and J lost 8 bases; unmatched junction nucleotides: 4. The variable domain in full, with the rest retrieved from reference TRBV28 and TRBJ1-4, is DVKVTQSSRYLVKRTGEKVFLECVQDMDHENMFWYRQDPGLGLRLIYFSYDVKMKEKGDIPEGYSVSREKKERFSLILESASTNQTSMYLCASSLLRGREKLFFGSGTQLSVL.

The chain has TRBV7-2 and TRBJ2-3; 9 bases fit TRBD1. After removal of 2 bases from V and 4 bases from J, the junction contained 7 bases not matched to a gene. This CDR3 region has 16 residues. Germline V gene data show CDR1 as SGHTA and CDR2 as FQGNSA. The CDR3 bases are TGTGCCAGCAGCTTATCGGGACAGGGAATTTCAGATACGCAGTATTTT. This translates into CASSLSGQGISDTQYF.

This clone was seen a handful of times. The CDR3 spells CASSRLQGRTEAFF. The DNA for the CDR3 is TGTGCCAGCAGTCGATTACAGGGGAGGACTGAAGCTTTCTTT. The J gene is TRBJ1-1, the V gene TRBV28; 7 positions agree with TRBD1. V dropped 5 bases and J dropped 5; count of bases not matched to a gene: 8. Germline V lookup: CDR1 MDHEN, CDR2 SYDVKM. The CDR3 extends over 14 amino acids.

This CDR3 reads CASSLPGGSTEAFF. In DNA, the CDR3 is TGTGCCAGCAGCTTGCCAGGGGGCAGTACTGAAGCTTTCTTT. V is TRBV5-4 and J is TRBJ1-1, with 8 bases that match TRBD1. Unmatched junction bases numbered 4, after V lost 1 base and J lost 5 bases. The germline V gene has CDR1 SGHNT and CDR2 YYREEE (reference sequence). CDR3 length equals 14 residues.

V is TRBV7-9 and J is TRBJ2-5, with 7 bases matching TRBD2. This CDR3 has 16 amino acids. V shed 7 bases and J 3 bases; nucleotides not matched to a gene: 14. Germline CDR1 reads SEHNR; CDR2 reads FQNEAQ (reference sequence). As DNA, the CDR3 is TGTGCCAGCACCCGGTGGGGGGGGACGGTGGAAGAGACCCAGTACTTC. This codes for CASTRWGGTVEETQYF.

The CDR3 DNA sequence: TGTGCCAGCAGTAGGCTAGCGGGAGGGGGGGGGTTTAGCAATGAGCAGTTCTTC. Its translation: CASSRLAGGGGFSNEQFF. The V and J genes are TRBV27 and TRBJ2-1, with 12 nucleotides matching TRBD2. Per germline, CDR1 MNHEY and CDR2 SMNVEV (reference sequence). The CDR3 runs to 18 residues. Trimming took 5 bases from V and 6 from J; bases not matched to a gene: 14.

The chain employs TRBV19 and TRBJ1-2; D unclear. Germline values: CDR1 LNHDA, CDR2 SQIVND (reference sequence). There are 16 residues in the CDR3. Trimming removed 4 bases at V and 4 bases at J, with 19 bases between. CDR3 amino acids: CASSNVFSSRFYGYTF. The CDR3 region has the DNA TGTGCCAGTAGTAACGTATTTAGCTCGAGATTCTATGGCTACACCTTC. The full variable domain, with the rest looked up from reference TRBV19 and TRBJ1-2, is DGGITQSPKYLFRKEGQNVTLSCEQNLNHDAMYWYRQDPGQGLRLIYYSQIVNDFQKGDIAEGYSVSREKKESFPLTVTSAQKNPTAFYLCASSNVFSSRFYGYTFGSGTRLTVV.

This clone was seen a single time. The chain has TRBV5-1 and TRBJ1-5; 7 bases are shared with TRBD1. The CDR3 is made up of 15 amino acids. V lost 2 bases, J lost 4 bases, and 6 bases stayed unmatched. Germline CDR1 reads SGHRS; CDR2 reads YFSETQ. DNA of the CDR3: TGCGCCAGCAGCTTAGGGACAGACTATAATCAGCCCCAGCATTTT. Translated, it gives CASSLGTDYNQPQHF. The complete variable domain, with remaining parts taken from reference TRBV5-1 and TRBJ1-5, reads KAGVTQTPRYLIKTRGQQVTLSCSPISGHRSVSWYQQTPGQGLQFLFEYFSETQRNKGNFPGRFSGRQFSNSRSEMNVSTLELGDSALYLCASSLGTDYNQPQHFGDGTRLSIL.